One and the same sample provided the 29 T cell receptor beta chains below, sequenced in a study of cytomegalovirus exposure and HLA in healthy donors. PCR was performed using 60 Vbeta and 13 Jbeta primers. Produced via immunoSEQ multiplex PCR; TCRdb's table is partial and in-frame only. Of about 180,000 clones listed, over 70% were seen once; the top ten hold approximately 2.9%. Material for sequencing was PBMCs. The origin of the receptors is a male donor in good health and CMV-seronegative.

The V call is TRBV10-3, the J call TRBJ2-1; 10 bases align to TRBD2. CDR3 length: 16 amino acids. The junction had 11 bases not matched to a gene; V was cut back by 11 bases and J by 1 base. The germline gives CDR1 ENHRY, CDR2 SYGVKD. The CDR3 spells CAFSGIAGGSYNEQFF. DNA of the CDR3: TGTGCCTTTAGCGGGATAGCGGGAGGTTCCTACAATGAGCAGTTCTTC.

The chain couples TRBV28 to TRBJ2-1; TRBD2 aligns across 10 bases. Germline V gene sequence: CDR1 MDHEN, CDR2 SYDVKM. V was clipped by 6 bases and J by 9 bases; unmatched bases: 11. This CDR3 has 15 amino acids. The CDR3 sequence: CASSPASGSFSEQFF. DNA of the CDR3: TGTGCCAGCAGCCCAGCTAGCGGGAGTTTTAGTGAGCAGTTCTTC.

This chain connects TRBV5-6 to TRBJ2-6; TRBD1 is a possible D gene (5 bases). Germline V gives CDR1 SGHDT, CDR2 YYEEEE. The CDR3 is made up of 17 amino acids. Trimming left V 4 bases short and J 0 bases short, with 14 bases between. CDR3 bases: TGTGCCAGCAGCCTAAAAACAGGCAACTCTGGGGCCAACGTCCTGACTTTC. Translation: CASSLKTGNSGANVLTF.

The V gene is TRBV12-5, the J gene TRBJ1-5, with 7 bases that match TRBD1. V dropped 6 bases and J dropped 4; count of bases not matched to a gene: 6. This CDR3 region has 14 residues. Germline V gene sequence: CDR1 LGHNT, CDR2 FRNRAP. CDR3 protein: CASGTGTDNQPQHF. The CDR3 coding sequence is TGTGCTAGTGGCACCGGGACAGATAATCAGCCCCAGCATTTT.

The genes are TRBV7-2 and TRBJ2-7; D unclear. Between the trimmed V and J ends, which lost 1 base and 1 base, there was a span of 8 bases. This CDR3 contains 14 residues. Per the germline V gene, CDR1 is SGHTA and CDR2 is FQGNSA. The CDR3 DNA is TGTGCCAGCAGCTTAGGGGCTCATTCCTACGAGCAGTACTTC. Its protein is CASSLGAHSYEQYF.

This rearrangement joins TRBV6-1 to TRBJ1-2; D ambiguous. Germline CDR1 MNHNS, CDR2 SASEGT. The CDR3 is 14 residues long. V lost 2 bases and J lost 2, with 9 bases in between. The CDR3 sequence: CASSERRVNYGYTF. CDR3 bases: TGTGCCAGCAGTGAACGGAGGGTGAACTATGGCTACACCTTC.

The V and J genes are TRBV30 and TRBJ2-2; weak D call: TRBD2 (5 bases). CDR1 and CDR2 from the germline V gene are GTSNPN and SVGIG (reference sequence). This CDR3 is 16 amino acids long. The germline V and J ends were trimmed by 2 bases and 0 bases, with 13 bases remaining between them. The CDR3 nucleotides are TGTGCCTGGAGTAGAACGGGGTTGGCGAACACCGGGGAGCTGTTTTTT. Its translation: CAWSRTGLANTGELFF. Full variable domain (missing parts from reference TRBV30 and TRBJ2-2): SQTIHQWPATLVQPVGSPLSLECTVEGTSNPNLYWYRQAAGRGLQLLFYSVGIGQISSEVPQNLSASRPQDRQFILSSKKLLLSDSGFYLCAWSRTGLANTGELFFGEGSRLTVL.

As concerns this clone: This sample includes further DNA sequences coding for the same CDR3. The chain couples TRBV6-5 to TRBJ1-2, with TRBD1 matching 7 bases. This CDR3 comprises 16 residues. Trimming took 4 bases from V and 5 from J; bases not matched to a gene: 13. CDR1 and CDR2 from the germline V gene are MNHEY and SVGAGI. Written as DNA, the CDR3 is TGTGCCAGCAGTTCGCCTAGGGGGCAGGGTAAATATGGCTACACCTTC. Translating gives CASSSPRGQGKYGYTF.

This clone showed up just once. J is TRBJ2-1 and V is TRBV6-5; TRBD2 agrees at 9 bases. V was clipped by 7 bases and J by 7 bases; unmatched bases: 11. Per the germline V gene, CDR1 is MNHEY and CDR2 is SVGAGI. The CDR3 totals 15 residues. CDR3 loop: CASNPVAGAVNEQFF. For the CDR3, the DNA is TGTGCCAGCAACCCTGTAGCGGGAGCTGTGAATGAGCAGTTCTTC.

This chain joins TRBV10-3 and TRBJ1-5; no firm D call. The CDR3 loop spans 14 amino acids. Trimming shortened V by 1 base and J by 11 bases, and 15 bases separated the two germline ends. Germline V gives CDR1 ENHRY, CDR2 SYGVKD. In nucleotides, the CDR3 is TGTGCCATCAGTGAGTTGGCGGACGGCGGGGCCCAGCATTTT. This encodes CAISELADGGAQHF.

The J gene is TRBJ2-2, the V gene TRBV6-1; the D is unclear. CDR1 and CDR2 (germline): MNHNS, SASEGT. The CDR3 runs to 13 residues. Trimming removed 7 bases at V and 5 bases at J, with 11 bases between. CDR3 sequence (DNA): TGTGCCAGCATTCCCAGGCCGACCGGGGAGCTGTTTTTT. Its protein is CASIPRPTGELFF.

This rearrangement joins TRBV4-2 to TRBJ1-5; D call uncertain. The CDR3 has 15 residues. Germline loops: CDR1 LGHNA, CDR2 YNFKEQ. The V gene lost 0 bases and the J gene lost 0 bases, with 6 bases spanning the gap. CDR3 nucleotides: TGTGCCAGCAGCCAAGAATACGGTAGCAATCAGCCCCAGCATTTT. Its protein product is CASSQEYGSNQPQHF.

This rearrangement joins TRBV5-1 to TRBJ2-1; TRBD1 matches 9 bases. V gave up 7 bases and J gave up 0 bases; unmatched junction bases: 5. The CDR3 extends over 15 amino acids. Germline values: CDR1 SGHRS, CDR2 YFSETQ. CDR3: CASRGQGSSYNEQFF. CDR3 coding DNA: TGCGCCAGCCGCGGACAGGGGAGCTCCTACAATGAGCAGTTCTTC.

The chain links TRBV7-2 to TRBJ1-1; TRBD1 agrees at 12 bases. V lost 1 base and J lost 3; bases outside the gene matches: 9. The CDR3 length is 18 residues. The germline CDR1 and CDR2 sequences are SGHTA and FQGNSA. As DNA, the CDR3 is TGTGCCAGCAGCTTAGGTTGGGACAGGGGGCGCTTGGACACTGAAGCTTTCTTT. It encodes CASSLGWDRGRLDTEAFF.

The chain joins TRBV6-6 to TRBJ2-3; 7 bases map to TRBD2. This CDR3 spans 15 amino acids. Germline trimming cut 5 bases from V and 4 bases from J; bases unmatched to any gene: 9. Germline V gene sequence: CDR1 MNHNY, CDR2 SVGAGI (reference sequence). The CDR3 loop is CASSRSLGGADTQYF. CDR3 sequence (DNA): TGTGCCAGCAGTCGCTCTCTGGGGGGGGCAGATACGCAGTATTTT.

The rearrangement uses TRBV6-6 and TRBJ1-6; the D gene is possibly TRBD1 (5 bases). The germline gives CDR1 MNHNY, CDR2 SVGAGI (reference sequence). V dropped 8 bases and J dropped 8 bases, with 19 bases sitting between them. The CDR3 is 15 amino acids. The CDR3 DNA is TGTGCCAGCTCCAGGACGGAAGGGGTTGATTCACCCCTCCACTTT. Encoded protein: CASSRTEGVDSPLHF.

On this clone itself: Compared with germline, one end of the junction differs, possibly owing to a read error. This sequence joins TRBV6-5 and TRBJ2-7, with 7 bases lining up with TRBD1. Germline lookup yields CDR1 MNHEY and CDR2 SVGAGI. This CDR3 has 16 amino acids. The CDR3 loop reads CASSYAGTVHTYGQYF. CDR3 DNA sequence: TGTGCCAGCAGTTACGCAGGGACAGTTCATACGTACGGGCAGTACTTC.

V and J are TRBV9 and TRBJ2-7, with D perhaps TRBD1 (6 bases). This CDR3 has 13 residues. V lost 2 bases and J lost 7, with 13 bases in between. CDR1 is SGDLS, CDR2 YYNGEE, per germline. The chain's CDR3 is CASSVQGGWEQYF. CDR3 sequence (DNA): TGTGCCAGCAGCGTTCAAGGGGGATGGGAGCAGTACTTC.

This clone was seen only once. The chain uses TRBV4-1 and TRBJ2-3; 9 nucleotides align to TRBD1. Germline-derived CDR1 and CDR2 are MGHRA and YSYEKL. Trimming took 6 bases from V and 3 from J; bases not matched to a gene: 7. The CDR3 length is 15 residues. CDR3 in DNA: TGCGCCAGCAGAGAACAGGGGGCGCGGACAGATACGCAGTATTTT. Translated: CASREQGARTDTQYF.

V gene TRBV6-4 combines with J gene TRBJ2-3, with D perhaps matching TRBD1 (8 bases). CDR1 is MRHNA and CDR2 is SNTAGT in the germline V gene. V was trimmed by 8 bases and J by 3 bases, leaving 18 bases between them. The length of the CDR3 is 15 residues. The CDR3 reads CASAPQGGATDTQYF. CDR3 coding DNA: TGTGCCAGCGCCCCACAGGGGGGGGCGACAGATACGCAGTATTTT.

This chain joins TRBV29-1 and TRBJ1-5; 8 bases map to TRBD1. Germline CDR1 is SQVTM and CDR2 is ANQGSEA. V shed 4 bases and J 4 bases; nucleotides not matched to a gene: 6. There are 14 residues in the CDR3. This chain's CDR3 is CSVAGQGANQPQHF. The CDR3 nucleotides are TGCAGCGTTGCCGGGCAGGGGGCAAATCAGCCCCAGCATTTT.

Comment on this clone: The same CDR3 is also encoded by other DNA sequences in this sample. CDR3 amino acids: CASSIGGGSNQPQHF. The CDR3 nucleotides are TGTGCCAGTAGTATAGGGGGGGGATCAAATCAGCCCCAGCATTTT. The rearrangement links TRBV19 to TRBJ1-5; tentative D call: TRBD1 (5 bases). The CDR3 is 15 amino acids. Trimming pared 1 base from V and 4 bases from J, leaving 11 bases between. In germline, CDR1 is LNHDA, CDR2 SQIVND (reference sequence).

V gene TRBV5-4 combines with J gene TRBJ2-1; 10 nucleotides align to TRBD2. V lost 2 bases, J lost 10 bases, and 3 bases stayed unmatched. Germline-derived CDR1 and CDR2 are SGHNT and YYREEE (reference sequence). The CDR3 length is 13 residues. CDR3 coding DNA: TGTGCCAGCAGCTTTAGCGGGGGGCGCGAGCAGTTCTTC. Protein: CASSFSGGREQFF.

The CDR3 loop reads CASSTNRATEAFF. CDR3 coding DNA: TGTGCCAGCAGCACAAACAGGGCCACTGAAGCTTTCTTT. The chain is built from TRBV7-2 and TRBJ1-1; possibly TRBD1 for D (6 bases). Trimming removed 5 bases from V and 4 bases from J, with 11 bases in between. The CDR3 loop spans 13 amino acids. Looked up from germline, CDR1 is SGHTA and CDR2 is FQGNSA. Drawing the rest from reference TRBV7-2 and TRBJ1-1, the complete variable domain is GAGVSQSPSNKVTEKGKDVELRCDPISGHTALYWYRQSLGQGLEFLIYFQGNSAPDKSGLPSDRFSAERTGGSVSTLTIQRTQQEDSAVYLCASSTNRATEAFFGQGTRLTVV.

This chain uses TRBV5-1 with TRBJ1-2; 9 bases are a match to TRBD1. Germline V gene lookup returns CDR1 SGHRS and CDR2 YFSETQ. The junction had 10 bases not matched to a gene; V was cut back by 1 base and J by 6 bases. The CDR3 has 16 amino acids. CDR3 in amino acids: CASSLSPGQGEDGYTF. Here the CDR3 DNA reads TGCGCCAGCAGCTTGTCGCCGGGACAGGGAGAAGATGGCTACACCTTC. Using reference TRBV5-1 and TRBJ1-2 for the parts outside the CDR3, the full variable domain is KAGVTQTPRYLIKTRGQQVTLSCSPISGHRSVSWYQQTPGQGLQFLFEYFSETQRNKGNFPGRFSGRQFSNSRSEMNVSTLELGDSALYLCASSLSPGQGEDGYTFGSGTRLTVV.

The DNA for the CDR3 is TGTGCCAGCAGCGTAGCTAGGGCAGGGCCTCAGGATACGCAGTATTTT. This encodes CASSVARAGPQDTQYF. V is TRBV9 and J is TRBJ2-3; tentative D call: TRBD1 (5 bases). The ends were cut back, 0 bases at V and 6 bases at J, with 17 bases in the middle. CDR3 length: 16 amino acids. Germline V gene data show CDR1 as SGDLS and CDR2 as YYNGEE.

This sequence joins TRBV15 and TRBJ2-1, with 10 positions matching TRBD2. The CDR3 contains 12 residues. Germline V gene data show CDR1 as LNHNV and CDR2 as YYDKDF (reference sequence). V lost 2 bases and J lost 15; bases outside the gene matches: 4. In DNA, the CDR3 is TGTGCCACCAGCAGAAGCGGGAGGGACATGTTCTTC. It encodes CATSRSGRDMFF.

This chain links TRBV6-5 with TRBJ2-7; 10 bases fit TRBD2. Germline CDR1 MNHEY, CDR2 SVGAGI. V was clipped by 5 bases and J by 4 bases; unmatched bases: 8. CDR3 length: 15 residues. CDR3 sequence reads: CASSPLAGDRYEQYF. For the CDR3, the DNA is TGTGCCAGCAGTCCCCTAGCGGGAGACCGATACGAGCAGTACTTC.

The genes are TRBV5-6 and TRBJ2-7; 10 bases are a match to TRBD2. This CDR3 is 15 amino acids long. Losses at the gene ends were 4 bases for V and 4 bases for J; bases not matched to a gene: 8. Germline CDR1 is SGHDT and CDR2 is YYEEEE. CDR3 DNA: TGTGCCAGCAGCGTCGGACTAGCGGCCGGGTACGAGCAGTACTTC. This translates into CASSVGLAAGYEQYF.